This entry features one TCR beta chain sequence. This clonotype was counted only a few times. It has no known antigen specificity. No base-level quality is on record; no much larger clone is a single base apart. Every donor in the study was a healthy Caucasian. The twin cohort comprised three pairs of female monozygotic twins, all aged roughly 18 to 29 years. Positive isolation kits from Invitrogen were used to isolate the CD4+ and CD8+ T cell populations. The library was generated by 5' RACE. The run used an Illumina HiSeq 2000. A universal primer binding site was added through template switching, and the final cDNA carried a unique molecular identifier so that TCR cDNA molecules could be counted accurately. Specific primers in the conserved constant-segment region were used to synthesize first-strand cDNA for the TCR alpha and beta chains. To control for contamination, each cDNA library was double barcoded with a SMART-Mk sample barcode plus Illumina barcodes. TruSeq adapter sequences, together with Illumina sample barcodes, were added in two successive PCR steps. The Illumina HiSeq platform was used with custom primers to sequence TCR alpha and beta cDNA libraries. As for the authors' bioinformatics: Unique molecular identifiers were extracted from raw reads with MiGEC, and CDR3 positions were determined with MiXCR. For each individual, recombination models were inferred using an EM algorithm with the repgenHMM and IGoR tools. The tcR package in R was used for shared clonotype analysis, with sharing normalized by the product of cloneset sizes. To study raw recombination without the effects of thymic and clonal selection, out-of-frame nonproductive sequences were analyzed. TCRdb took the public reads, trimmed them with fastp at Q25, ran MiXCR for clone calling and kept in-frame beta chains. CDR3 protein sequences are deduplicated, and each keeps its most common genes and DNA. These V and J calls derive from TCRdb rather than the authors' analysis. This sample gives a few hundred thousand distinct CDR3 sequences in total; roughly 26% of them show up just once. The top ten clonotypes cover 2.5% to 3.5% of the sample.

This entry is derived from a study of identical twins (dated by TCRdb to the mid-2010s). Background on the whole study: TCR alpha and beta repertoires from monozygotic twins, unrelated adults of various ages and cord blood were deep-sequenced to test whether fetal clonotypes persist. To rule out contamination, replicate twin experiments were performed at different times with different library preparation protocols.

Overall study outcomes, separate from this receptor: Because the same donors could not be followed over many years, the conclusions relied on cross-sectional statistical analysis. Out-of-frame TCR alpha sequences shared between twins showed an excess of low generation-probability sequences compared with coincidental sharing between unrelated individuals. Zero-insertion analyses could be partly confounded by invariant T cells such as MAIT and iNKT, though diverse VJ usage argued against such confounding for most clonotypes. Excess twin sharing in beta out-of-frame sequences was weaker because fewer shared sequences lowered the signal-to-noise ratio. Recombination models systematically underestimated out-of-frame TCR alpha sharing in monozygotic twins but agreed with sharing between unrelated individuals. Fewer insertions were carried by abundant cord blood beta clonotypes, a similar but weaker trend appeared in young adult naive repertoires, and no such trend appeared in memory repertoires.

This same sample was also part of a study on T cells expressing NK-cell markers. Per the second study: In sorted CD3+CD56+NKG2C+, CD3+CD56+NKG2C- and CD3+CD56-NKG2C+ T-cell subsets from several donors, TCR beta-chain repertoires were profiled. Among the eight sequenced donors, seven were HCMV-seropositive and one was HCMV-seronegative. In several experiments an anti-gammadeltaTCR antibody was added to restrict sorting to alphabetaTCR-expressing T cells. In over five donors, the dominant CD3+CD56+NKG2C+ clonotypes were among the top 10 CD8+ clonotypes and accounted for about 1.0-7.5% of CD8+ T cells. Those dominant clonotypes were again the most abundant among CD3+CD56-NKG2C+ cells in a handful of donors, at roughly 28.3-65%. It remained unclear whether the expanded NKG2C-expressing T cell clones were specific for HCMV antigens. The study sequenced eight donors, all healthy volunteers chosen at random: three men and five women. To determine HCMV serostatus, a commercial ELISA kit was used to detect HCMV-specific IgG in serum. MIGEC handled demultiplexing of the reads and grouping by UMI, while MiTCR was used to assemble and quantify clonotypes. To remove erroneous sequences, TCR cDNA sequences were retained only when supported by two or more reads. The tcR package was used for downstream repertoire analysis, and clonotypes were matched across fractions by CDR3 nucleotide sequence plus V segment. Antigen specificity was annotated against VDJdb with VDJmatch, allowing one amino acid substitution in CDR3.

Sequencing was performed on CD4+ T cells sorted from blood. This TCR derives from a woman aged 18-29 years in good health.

The CDR3 has the sequence CASSLDLADPSYNEQFF. The DNA sequence is TGCGCCAGCAGCTTGGATCTAGCGGACCCCTCCTACAATGAGCAGTTCTTC. This sequence uses TRBV5-1 and TRBJ2-1; TRBD2 lines up with 7 middle nucleotides. The germline V gene encodes CDR1 SGHRS and CDR2 YFSETQ. The CDR3 covers 17 residues, taking in both the cysteine and the phenylalanine. The sequence is cut down to CDR3 DNA, 51 bases in frame from base 1. V is cut back by 0 bases and J by 0 bases, with 6 bases in the junction unmatched.